The T cell receptor (beta chain) described here comes from a study of T cells after yellow fever vaccination. Overall study findings and caveats: FACS-sorted repertoires might harbor abundant contaminating clonotypes from the bulk population.

The CDR3 has 12 amino acids. Deletions cut 5 bases from V and 7 bases from J, with 12 bases between. Germline V gene lookup returns CDR1 SQVTM and CDR2 ANQGSEA. This clonotype came up a few times. The antigen is not known. MiXCR, run by TCRdb on the 5' RACE reads, gives a single entry per CDR3 protein. The table has approximately 70,000 distinct CDR3 sequences, about 7% seen once. The source was CD8+ T cells sorted from PBMCs, collected about 49 days after the first yellow fever vaccination. The chain joins TRBV29-1 to TRBJ1-3; weak D call: TRBD1 (6 bases). The source of this sequence is a man aged 18 to 30 who received the YFV17D yellow fever vaccine. The CDR3 DNA reads TGCAGCGTTAGGGGGTTGAGCAACACCATATATTTT. This codes for CSVRGLSNTIYF.